Listed below are T cell receptor beta chains from one sample, sequenced in a study of cytomegalovirus exposure and HLA in healthy donors. The method was immunoSEQ multiplex PCR; TCRdb's version includes in-frame clones alone and lacks a portion of them. The sample shows fewer than 120,000 clones, approximately 86% of them seen only once. The sequenced sample was PBMCs. Receptors were obtained from a man between 40 and 49 years old in good health and CMV-seronegative. The CDR3 runs from the conserved cysteine through the conserved F or W. D genes are given only for firm matches. The listing skips clone size in some rows; elsewhere it reads once, few, many or a size class.

TRBV5-1	TRBJ1-3	TRBD1	.	TGCGCCAGCAGCTTACAGGGGTCTGGAAACACCATATATTTT	CASSLQGSGNTIYF
TRBV27	TRBJ1-6	.	.	TGTGCCAGCACCCTAGCCGGGTCCTATAATTCACCCCTCCACTTT	CASTLAGSYNSPLHF
TRBV5-6	TRBJ2-2	.	.	TGTGCCAGCAGCTTATACTTGAACACCGGGGAGCTGTTTTTT	CASSLYLNTGELFF
TRBV25-1	TRBJ1-3	.	few	TGTGCCAGCAGTGAGACCCCAGCAGGACATGGAAACACCATATATTTT	CASSETPAGHGNTIYF
TRBV18	TRBJ1-1	.	.	TGTGCCAGCTCAGTCCGGTCTGTTAGCACTGAAGCTTTCTTT	CASSVRSVSTEAFF
TRBV30	TRBJ2-2	.	.	TGTGCCTGGAGTAGACAGGCGATGGGCACCGGGGAGCTGTTTTTT	CAWSRQAMGTGELFF
TRBV6-1	TRBJ2-2	TRBD1	.	TGTGCCAGCAGTGGTCTGGGACAGAGAAATCCCGGGGAGCTGTTTTTT	CASSGLGQRNPGELFF
TRBV19	TRBJ2-1	.	.	TGTGCCAGTAGTCAATACAATGAGCAGTTCTTC	CASSQYNEQFF
TRBV11-2	TRBJ2-1	TRBD2	.	TGTGCCAGCAGCCCACCGGGACTAGCGGGGGGGAGCTCCTACAATGAGCAGTTCTTC	CASSPPGLAGGSSYNEQFF
TRBV15	TRBJ1-1	TRBD1	.	TGTGCCACCAGCAGAGATATTAGACAGGGGCGCACTGAAGCTTTCTTT	CATSRDIRQGRTEAFF
TRBV9	TRBJ2-7	.	once	TGTGCCAGCAGCCCCCAGGGGATAAGTTCCTACGAGCAGTACTTC	CASSPQGISSYEQYF
TRBV28	TRBJ1-2	.	.	TGTGCCAGCAGTCCGGAACAGGGTGGTAACTATGGCTACACCTTC	CASSPEQGGNYGYTF
TRBV19	TRBJ2-7	.	.	TGTGCCAGTAGCGACTCTTACGAGCAGTACTTC	CASSDSYEQYF
TRBV5-5	TRBJ2-4	TRBD1	.	TGTGCCAGCAGCACGACAGGGGTGAACATTCAGTACTTC	CASSTTGVNIQYF
TRBV28	TRBJ1-2	TRBD1	.	TGTGCCAGCAGTTTAGGGGCGGCAGGGGGCGGCTATGGCTACACCTTC	CASSLGAAGGGYGYTF
TRBV21-1	TRBJ1-1	.	.	TGTGCCAGCAGCAAAGGGCATTGGGACAGGGGCCGGATAGGTGCTTTCTTT	CASSKGHWDRGRIGAFF
TRBV5-1	TRBJ1-1	.	.	TGCGCCAGCAGCCAGGGCGAAACGAACACTGAAGCTTTCTTT	CASSQGETNTEAFF
TRBV6-5	TRBJ1-1	.	.	TGTGCCAGCAGTCGTACCGGGACAAGGAACACTGAAGCTTTCTTT	CASSRTGTRNTEAFF
TRBV5-6	TRBJ2-7	.	few	TGTGCCAGCAGCTTGTCACCGACAGACTACGAGCAGTACTTC	CASSLSPTDYEQYF
TRBV7-9	TRBJ1-3	TRBD1	.	TGTGCCAGCAGCGAAGACAGGGGATTTGCCTCTGGAAACACCATATATTTT	CASSEDRGFASGNTIYF
TRBV4-3	TRBJ2-5	.	.	TGCGCCAGCAGCCATATACGCAGGGGGGACGAGACCCAGTACTTC	CASSHIRRGDETQYF
TRBV6-1	TRBJ2-7	TRBD1	.	TGTGCCAGCAGTGGCCCGAAAGGGACAGGTCCCTACGAGCAGTACTTC	CASSGPKGTGPYEQYF